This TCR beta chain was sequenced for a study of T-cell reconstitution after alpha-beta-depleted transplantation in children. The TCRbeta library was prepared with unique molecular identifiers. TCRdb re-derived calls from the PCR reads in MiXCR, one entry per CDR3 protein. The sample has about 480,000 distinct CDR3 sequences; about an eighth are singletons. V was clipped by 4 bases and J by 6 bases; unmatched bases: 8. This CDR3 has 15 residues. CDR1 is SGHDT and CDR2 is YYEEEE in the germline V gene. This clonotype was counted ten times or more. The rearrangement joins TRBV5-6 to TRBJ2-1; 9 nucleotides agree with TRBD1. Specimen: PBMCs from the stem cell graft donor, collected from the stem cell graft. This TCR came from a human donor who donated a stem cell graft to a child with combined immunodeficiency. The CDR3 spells CASSGGQGGINEQFF. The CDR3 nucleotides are TGTGCCAGCAGCGGGGGACAGGGAGGTATCAATGAGCAGTTCTTC.